This T cell receptor beta chain was sequenced during a study of shared clonotypes between healthy human individuals. General study points: The donor pool, a small one, limited the genetic and exposure-history diversity represented.

Germline V gives CDR1 SQVTM, CDR2 ANQGSEA. There are 11 residues in the CDR3. Trimming shortened V by 5 bases and J by 5 bases, and 10 bases separated the two germline ends. The table lists this clone with a count of one. The antigen remains unidentified. Clones were sequenced by immunoSEQ multiplex PCR, and TCRdb holds only the in-frame ones, with some missing. The sample includes roughly 1,100,000 clones, roughly 70% seen only once; the top ten take over 1.3%. Sequencing used memory CD4+ T cells sorted from blood. Subset specified: CD45RA-negative fraction. The chain couples TRBV29-1 to TRBJ2-7; weak D call: TRBD2 (6 bases). The TCR originated in a man aged 18 to 29 in good health. This CDR3 is CSVLEGHEQYF. CDR3 bases: TGCAGCGTTCTGGAGGGCCACGAGCAGTACTTC.